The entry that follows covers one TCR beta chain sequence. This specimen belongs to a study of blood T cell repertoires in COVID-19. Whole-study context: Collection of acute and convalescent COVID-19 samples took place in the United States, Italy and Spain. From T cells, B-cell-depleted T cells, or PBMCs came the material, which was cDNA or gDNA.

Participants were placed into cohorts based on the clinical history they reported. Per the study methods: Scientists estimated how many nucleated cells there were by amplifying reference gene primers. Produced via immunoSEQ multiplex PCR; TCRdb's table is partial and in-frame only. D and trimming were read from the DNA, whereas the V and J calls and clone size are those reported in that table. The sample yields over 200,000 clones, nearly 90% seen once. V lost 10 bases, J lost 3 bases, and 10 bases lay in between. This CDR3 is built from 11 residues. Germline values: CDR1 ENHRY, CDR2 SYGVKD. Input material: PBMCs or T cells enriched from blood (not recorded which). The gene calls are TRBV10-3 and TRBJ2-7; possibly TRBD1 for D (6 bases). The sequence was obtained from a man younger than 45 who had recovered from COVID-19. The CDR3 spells CASLGGYEQYF. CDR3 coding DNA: TGTGCCAGTCTAGGGGGCTACGAGCAGTACTTC.